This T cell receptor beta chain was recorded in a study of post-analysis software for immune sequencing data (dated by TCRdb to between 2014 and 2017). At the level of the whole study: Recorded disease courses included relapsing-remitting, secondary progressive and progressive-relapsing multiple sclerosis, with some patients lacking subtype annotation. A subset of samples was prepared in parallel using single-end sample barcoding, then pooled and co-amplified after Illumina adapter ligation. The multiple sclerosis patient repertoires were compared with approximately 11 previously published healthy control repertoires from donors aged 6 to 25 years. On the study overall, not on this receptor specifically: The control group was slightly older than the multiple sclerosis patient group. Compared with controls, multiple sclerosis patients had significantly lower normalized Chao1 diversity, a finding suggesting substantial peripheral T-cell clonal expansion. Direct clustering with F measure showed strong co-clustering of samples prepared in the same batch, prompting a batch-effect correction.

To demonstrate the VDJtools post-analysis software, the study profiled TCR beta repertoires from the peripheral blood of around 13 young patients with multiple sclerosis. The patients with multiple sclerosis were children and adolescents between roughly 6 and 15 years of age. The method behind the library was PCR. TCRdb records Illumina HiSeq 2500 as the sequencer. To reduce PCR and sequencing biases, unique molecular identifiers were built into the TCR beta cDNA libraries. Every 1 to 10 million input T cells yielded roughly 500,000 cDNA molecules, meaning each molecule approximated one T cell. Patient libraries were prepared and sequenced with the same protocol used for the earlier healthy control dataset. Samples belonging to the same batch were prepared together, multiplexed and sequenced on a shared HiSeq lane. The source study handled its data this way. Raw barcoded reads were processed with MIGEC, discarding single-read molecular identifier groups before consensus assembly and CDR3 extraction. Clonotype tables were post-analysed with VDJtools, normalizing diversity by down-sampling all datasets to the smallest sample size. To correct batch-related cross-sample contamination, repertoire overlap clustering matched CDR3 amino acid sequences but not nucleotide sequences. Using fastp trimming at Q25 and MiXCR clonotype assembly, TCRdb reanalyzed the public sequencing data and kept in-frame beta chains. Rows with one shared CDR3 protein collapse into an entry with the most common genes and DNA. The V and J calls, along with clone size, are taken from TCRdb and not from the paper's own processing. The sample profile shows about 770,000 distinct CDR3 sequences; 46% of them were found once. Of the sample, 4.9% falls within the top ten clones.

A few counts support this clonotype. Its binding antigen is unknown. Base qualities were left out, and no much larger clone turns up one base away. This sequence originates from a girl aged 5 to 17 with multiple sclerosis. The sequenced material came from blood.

The DNA sequence is as follows: TGTGCCAGCAGCCAGGGGCACACTGAAGCTTTCTTT. This sequence encodes CASSQGHTEAFF. The V and J segments used are TRBV3-1 and TRBJ1-1; perhaps TRBD1 is the D gene, with 5 bases matching. The CDR3 runs 12 residues from the cysteine to the phenylalanine. The retained sequence is limited to the CDR3, 36 bases, with the frame set at the first base. Between the V and J ends, shortened by 3 bases and 3 bases respectively, the junction contains 5 bases. Taken from the germline V gene (reference sequence), the CDR1 and CDR2 loops are LGHDT and YNNKEL.